The TCR beta chain under discussion was sequenced for a study of cytomegalovirus exposure and HLA in healthy donors. Turning to the study itself: An earlier analysis identified 120 million or so unique TCR beta sequences in about 179 million T cells. Findings and caveats of the study: Later work found that TCR association rates differed between HLA loci; DRB1 had the most and HLA-C the fewest. Analyses of presence and absence presupposed an approximately uniform sequencing depth across donors. Later work found most CMV-associated TCR beta chains apparently HLA-restricted.

Turning to this clone: Its antigen is as yet unknown.

The PCR was carried out with 60 Vbeta primers and 13 Jbeta primers. TCRdb keeps only in-frame clones here, not all; method: immunoSEQ multiplex PCR. This repertoire shows some 96,000 clones, around 77% found once; its top ten account for around 7.2%. The CDR3 is 11 residues long. Germline V gene sequence: CDR1 SGHRS, CDR2 YFSETQ. Between the trimmed V and J ends, which lost 6 bases and 5 bases, there was a span of 8 bases. This receptor was obtained from a female donor in good health and CMV-seronegative. Sequenced input: PBMCs. The V call is TRBV5-1, the J call TRBJ2-5; D not resolved. CDR3 amino acids: CASNHEETQYF. The CDR3 DNA reads TGCGCCAGCAACCACGAGGAGACCCAGTACTTC.